Below, 6 T cell receptor beta chains from the same sample are listed, as sequenced in a study of PD-1 blockade in mismatch repair-deficient tumors. Their recognized antigens are unknown. TCRdb's table, derived via immunoSEQ multiplex PCR, lists solely in-frame clones and lacks some. The table shows approximately 10,000 clones, with over 80% occurring only once. Time point reported: approximately 10-day in vitro stimulation with candidate neoantigen peptide 7. The sample in question was cells cultured in vitro, obtained from a patient treated with pembrolizumab. The source is an adult with mismatch repair-deficient cancer.

V and J are TRBV5-1 and TRBJ1-5; tentatively, D is TRBD1 (5 bases). Germline lookup yields CDR1 SGHRS and CDR2 YFSETQ. V lost 2 bases, J lost 2 bases, and 14 bases lay in between. CDR3 length: 16 residues. Here the CDR3 reads CASSFKGRAGNQPQHF. DNA of the CDR3: TGCGCCAGCAGCTTCAAGGGCAGGGCGGGCAATCAGCCCCAGCATTTT. The full variable domain, with the rest looked up from reference TRBV5-1 and TRBJ1-5, is KAGVTQTPRYLIKTRGQQVTLSCSPISGHRSVSWYQQTPGQGLQFLFEYFSETQRNKGNFPGRFSGRQFSNSRSEMNVSTLELGDSALYLCASSFKGRAGNQPQHFGDGTRLSIL.

V is TRBV19 and J is TRBJ1-4; 7 bases line up with TRBD1. The CDR3 is 16 amino acids. The ends lost 4 bases at V and 2 bases at J; junction bases unmatched: 7. CDR1 is LNHDA and CDR2 is SQIVND in the germline V gene (reference sequence). The CDR3 loop reads CASSNPQGTTNEKLFF. In DNA, the CDR3 is TGTGCCAGTAGTAACCCACAGGGGACCACTAATGAAAAACTGTTTTTT.

V is TRBV30 and J is TRBJ2-2, with 9 positions matching TRBD2. The V segment lost 0 bases and the J segment 0 bases; nucleotides outside the gene matches: 8. Germline V lookup: CDR1 GTSNPN, CDR2 SVGIG (reference sequence). CDR3 size: 18 residues. CDR3 region: CAWSVLRTSVANTGELFF. The CDR3 nucleotides read TGTGCCTGGAGTGTACTTCGGACTAGCGTCGCGAACACCGGGGAGCTGTTTTTT.

This rearrangement joins TRBV5-1 to TRBJ1-4, with D maybe TRBD1 (5 bases). This CDR3 contains 16 residues. Between the trimmed V and J ends, which lost 0 bases and 0 bases, there was a span of 9 bases. The germline V gene has CDR1 SGHRS and CDR2 YFSETQ. CDR3 DNA: TGCGCCAGCAGCTTGGCCATAGGGGCAACTAATGAAAAACTGTTTTTT. Residues: CASSLAIGATNEKLFF. The complete variable domain, with remaining parts taken from reference TRBV5-1 and TRBJ1-4, reads KAGVTQTPRYLIKTRGQQVTLSCSPISGHRSVSWYQQTPGQGLQFLFEYFSETQRNKGNFPGRFSGRQFSNSRSEMNVSTLELGDSALYLCASSLAIGATNEKLFFGSGTQLSVL.

The chain combines TRBV2 with TRBJ2-1, with 8 bases fitting TRBD2. Germline V gives CDR1 SNHLY, CDR2 FYNNEI. Trimming took 5 bases from V and 2 from J; bases not matched to a gene: 5. This CDR3 region has 15 residues. CDR3 protein: CASSLSSGTYNEQFF. In DNA, the CDR3 is TGTGCCAGCAGTCTTAGTAGCGGGACCTACAATGAGCAGTTCTTC. Full variable domain (remainder filled in from reference TRBV2 and TRBJ2-1): EPEVTQTPSHQVTQMGQEVILRCVPISNHLYFYWYRQILGQKVEFLVSFYNNEISEKSEIFDDQFSVERPDGSNFTLKIRSTKLEDSAMYFCASSLSSGTYNEQFFGPGTRLTVL.

This rearrangement joins TRBV27 to TRBJ2-4, with D possibly matching TRBD2 (6 bases). Germline values: CDR1 MNHEY, CDR2 SMNVEV (reference sequence). This CDR3 has 12 amino acids. The V gene lost 3 bases and the J gene lost 6 bases, with 6 bases spanning the gap. CDR3 protein: CASSFGGNIQYF. For the CDR3, the DNA is TGTGCCAGCAGTTTCGGGGGAAACATTCAGTACTTC.